These 11 T cell receptor beta chains share one sample of origin, sequenced in a study of Ad26.COV2.S vaccination and SARS-CoV-2 variants. As for treatment: around 19 received Ad26.COV2.S at low or high dose, single or two shots; about 5 received placebo; per-sample allocation not given. Day 63 following the first vaccine or placebo injection was when the samples were taken. Sequenced by immunoSEQ multiplex PCR; TCRdb stores in-frame clones only, minus some. This sample yields roughly 390,000 clones, of which more than 85% are seen a single time; 3.5% belongs to the top ten. The sequences come from peripheral blood, collected in a trial of Ad26.COV2.S vaccine versus placebo. The receptors stem from a person aged 18-65 years who received the Ad26.COV2.S COVID-19 vaccine or a placebo.

For this clone: Other DNA sequences within the sample encode an identical CDR3. The CDR3 sequence is CASSLGQNQPQHF. The CDR3 DNA reads as TGTGCCAGCAGCTTAGGACAGAATCAGCCCCAGCATTTT. This sequence joins TRBV7-8 and TRBJ1-5; a weak D match, TRBD1 (5 bases). Deletions cut 1 base from V and 4 bases from J, with 5 bases between. The CDR3 extends over 13 amino acids. Germline V gene sequence: CDR1 SGHVS, CDR2 FQNEAQ.

The genes are TRBV5-1 and TRBJ2-2; tentative D call: TRBD1 (6 bases). Germline lookup yields CDR1 SGHRS and CDR2 YFSETQ. This CDR3 spans 17 amino acids. Between the trimmed V and J ends, which lost 1 base and 0 bases, there was a span of 13 bases. DNA of the CDR3: TGCGCCAGCAGCTTGACCTGGACAGCAGCGAACACCGGGGAGCTGTTTTTT. It is translated as CASSLTWTAANTGELFF.

The genes are TRBV10-2 and TRBJ1-1; D is unclear. CDR3 size: 16 residues. Trimming took off 4 bases at V and 0 bases at J, with 15 bases between the two ends. Germline V gene sequence: CDR1 WSHSY, CDR2 SAAADI. The CDR3 spells CASSVGRWVMNTEAFF. CDR3 DNA sequence: TGCGCCAGCAGTGTTGGGCGGTGGGTCATGAACACTGAAGCTTTCTTT.

The CDR3 spells CASSPGGGETGELFF. The CDR3 bases are TGCGCCAGCAGCCCGGGCGGAGGGGAAACCGGGGAGCTGTTTTTT. The genes are TRBV4-3 and TRBJ2-2; the D gene is possibly TRBD2 (6 bases). The CDR3 is 15 amino acids. Germline V gene lookup returns CDR1 LGHNA and CDR2 YSLEER. Trimming stripped 4 bases from V and 5 bases from J, with 14 bases between.

The chain uses TRBV21-1 and TRBJ1-3. TRBV21-1 is tagged as a pseudogene. This CDR3 comprises 17 residues. The CDR3, as DNA: TGTGCCAGCAGCAAAGTCCGTGCAGCGAGCTCTGGAAACACCATATATTTT. This codes for CASSKVRAASSGNTIYF.

This sequence joins TRBV3-1 (or the pseudogene TRBV3-2) and TRBJ1-1, with D unclear. Germline V gives CDR1 LGHDT, CDR2 YNNKEL (reference sequence). V lost 0 bases and J lost 10, with 12 bases in between. The CDR3 has 13 amino acids. The CDR3 DNA sequence: TGTGCCAGCAGCCAAGATCCGAGTTGGGGAGCTTTCTTT. Residues: CASSQDPSWGAFF.

V gene TRBV12-2 combines with J gene TRBJ2-3; the table's D gene call, TRBD1, was not cross checked with the DNA. TRBV12-2 constitutes a pseudogene. The CDR3 covers 18 residues. Here the CDR3 DNA reads TGTGCAAGTCGCTCGTCCCGGGACAGGGGCCATAGCCCAGATACGCAGTATTTT. Its protein product is CASRSSRDRGHSPDTQYF.

This sequence joins TRBV5-5 and TRBJ1-2; D perhaps matches TRBD1 (6 bases). Trimming took off 0 bases at V and 4 bases at J, with 13 bases between the two ends. The germline CDR1 and CDR2 sequences are SGHKS and YYEKEE (reference sequence). This CDR3 spans 15 amino acids. CDR3 nucleotides: TGTGCCAGCAGCTTGGCCTCGGGACACCTCTATGGCTACACCTTC. It codes for CASSLASGHLYGYTF.

This clone was seen only a few times. The V gene is TRBV12-3 or TRBV12-4, the J gene TRBJ1-2; D might be TRBD1 (5 bases). The CDR3 spans 13 residues. V was clipped by 8 bases and J by 7 bases, with 17 bases between them. This chain's CDR3 is CASSGGRAGGYTF. For the CDR3, the DNA is TGTGCCAGCTCCGGCGGCAGGGCGGGTGGCTACACCTTC.

In this sample, this clone turned up a few times. This chain connects TRBV30 to TRBJ1-5, with 7 bases matching TRBD1. V trimming: 2 bases; J trimming: 14 bases; junction bases outside the gene matches: 9. The CDR3 length is 12 residues. Per the germline V gene, CDR1 is GTSNPN and CDR2 is SVGIG (reference sequence). The CDR3 reads CAWSTGTAREHF. CDR3 nucleotide sequence: TGTGCCTGGAGTACCGGGACAGCCAGGGAGCATTTT.

The J gene is TRBJ2-2, the V gene TRBV11-2; unclear D gene. Trimming took 7 bases from V and 6 from J, leaving 9 bases between them. This CDR3 has 12 residues. Germline V gene data show CDR1 as SGHAT and CDR2 as FQNNGV. CDR3 region: CASTAGAGELFF. CDR3 coding DNA: TGTGCCAGCACCGCTGGAGCCGGGGAGCTGTTTTTT.